This T cell receptor beta chain was identified during a study of vaccination effects on CD4 cells after COVID-19. About the study: Expansion of antigen-specific CD4+ T cells with viral peptide pools was carried out by the ViraFEST assay before sequencing.

Repertoires were generated with immunoSEQ multiplex PCR, while TCRdb's copy carries only in-frame clones and drops some. The table has approximately 30,000 clones, about 67% seen once. Turning to this clone: Its target is unknown.

Notes on the study in general: Late in the post-vaccination period, infection-induced and vaccine-induced clones underwent marked clonal contraction.

An approximately ten-day culture period preceded the isolation of CD4+ T cells. Participants received two doses of either the BNT162b2 or mRNA-1273 vaccine. The vaccine recipients had no prior SARS-CoV-2 infection, with negative nucleocapsid antibodies. The sequence was collected from a human donor who received a COVID-19 vaccine. Sequencing used CD4+ T cells from PBMCs cultured without peptide, obtained after COVID-19 vaccination.

CDR3 region: CASSDFIRGGNEQFF. DNA for the CDR3: TGTGCCAGCAGTGATTTTATCAGGGGGGGTAATGAGCAGTTCTTC. The V gene is TRBV6-1, the J gene TRBJ2-1; D tentatively reads TRBD1 or TRBD2 (7 bases each). Germline V gives CDR1 MNHNS, CDR2 SASEGT. This CDR3 is built from 15 residues. The V end lost 3 bases, the J end lost 7 bases, and 16 bases lay between the germline ends.